This T cell receptor (beta chain) was identified in a study of blood T cells in healthy people across ages (dated by TCRdb to the mid-2010s). Context from the whole study: Template switching captured roughly one uniquely barcoded TCR beta cDNA molecule per two T cells in model experiments. The study measured age-related changes in TCR beta repertoire diversity using deep sequencing normalized with unique cDNA molecular identifiers. Donors were grouped into four age groups: young (average 16 years), middle-aged (around 39), aged (over 55) and long-lived (approximately 78). The study analyzed two additional independent replicas of 1 million unique cDNA reads from the same blood draw for two donors, one aged 18 to 29 and one aged 80 or older. To avoid experimental bias, donors of different ages were randomly spread across the sequencing lanes. Study-wide findings and limitations: Estimates of total diversity from one million sequenced T cells were regarded as lower bounds and underestimates. Donor CMV infection status was unknown, potentially confounding age-related changes in expanded clonotypes. Bulk unsorted PBMC profiling prevented conclusive comparison of naive and antigen-experienced compartments. A strong correlation was found between observed TCR beta diversity and the percentage of naive T cells measured by flow cytometry. The long-lived group showed more naive CD4+ T cells, fewer expanded clones and increased TCR diversity than the aged group, suggesting age selection. As age increased, observed TCR beta diversity per million T cells dropped in a roughly linear way, and a significant reduction was already evident by age about 40.

Donors were about 36 systemically healthy Caucasian individuals from Russia aged 6 to 90 years. Each donor gave 9.5 to 10 milliliters of peripheral blood, drawn into EDTA-treated Vacutainer tubes. PBMCs were isolated by Ficoll-Paque density-gradient centrifugation, with at least 7 million obtained per sample. Trizol reagent was used to extract total RNA from the PBMCs, yielding at least 5 micrograms per sample. For every donor, an aliquot of PBMCs went through flow cytometry to measure the percentages of naive CD45RAhigh/CD27high T cells. This clonotype was counted between two and nine times. Its recognized antigen is unknown. Per-base quality was not reported, and no clone a single base away is much larger than it. Library preparation was by 5' RACE. The sample was run on an Illumina HiSeq 2500. The second PCR ran for about 6 to 11 cycles and used a J-beta primer mix along with a sample-barcoded 5' primer. Each TCR beta cDNA molecule received a unique molecular identifier from a template-switch 5' adaptor carrying 12 random nucleotides. Each sample yielded at least 3 million CDR3-containing paired-end reads. The Mint cDNA synthesis kit, primed by a TRBC-specific oligonucleotide, was used to synthesize first-strand cDNA from all RNA. Following uracil-DNA glycosylase treatment, a first 18-cycle PCR with universal primers M1SS and BC2_uni_R was performed on all cDNA. As for how the authors treated the data: For normalization, 1 million high-quality reads were randomly selected from each sample, with every read carrying a distinct molecular identifier. Instead of being binned into consensus sequences, reads that shared molecular identifiers were thrown out. MiTCR, with a Q25 quality threshold and the strictest error-elimination algorithm, was used for CDR3 identification, clonotype clustering and error correction. A nonparametric unseen species model with Euler transformation was used to estimate a lower bound on total TCR beta diversity. In TCRdb, the public reads were trimmed at Q25 with fastp and aligned with MiXCR, with productive beta chains retained. Merged by CDR3 protein, the rows form single entries marked with the most common genes and DNA. The authors' filters were not applied to this entry. The sample includes 1.5 million to 2 million distinct CDR3 sequences, with roughly 27% observed a single time. About 8% of the sample comes from the top ten.

V lost 6 bases and J lost 3 bases; the stretch between them is 15 bases long. The CDR3 sequence holds 16 residues, the cysteine and phenylalanine included. Of all the DNA, just the CDR3 is kept, 48 bases in frame from base 1. The chain is made from TRBV12-3 or TRBV12-4 and TRBJ1-6; the D gene remains uncertain. The TCR sequence derives from a woman aged 30 to 39 in good health. Source material: blood. The CDR3 protein: CASSPGSVYYNSPLHF. The DNA reads TGTGCCAGCAGCCCCGGTTCCGTGTACTATAATTCACCCCTCCACTTT.